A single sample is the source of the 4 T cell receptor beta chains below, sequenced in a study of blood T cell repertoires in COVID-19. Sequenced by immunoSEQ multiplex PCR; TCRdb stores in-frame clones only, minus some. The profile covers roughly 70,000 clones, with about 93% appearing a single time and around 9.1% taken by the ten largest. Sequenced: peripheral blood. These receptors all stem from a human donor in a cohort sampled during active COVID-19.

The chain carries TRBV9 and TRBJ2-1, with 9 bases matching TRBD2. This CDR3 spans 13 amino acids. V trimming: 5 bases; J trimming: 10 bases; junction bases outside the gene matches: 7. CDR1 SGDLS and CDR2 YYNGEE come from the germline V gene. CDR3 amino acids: CASRTSGPGEQFF. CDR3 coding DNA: TGTGCCAGCAGGACTAGCGGACCTGGGGAGCAGTTCTTC.

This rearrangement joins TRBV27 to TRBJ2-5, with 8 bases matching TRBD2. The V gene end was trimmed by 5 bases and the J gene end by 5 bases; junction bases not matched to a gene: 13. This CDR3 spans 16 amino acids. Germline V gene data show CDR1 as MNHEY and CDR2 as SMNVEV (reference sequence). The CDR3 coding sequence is TGTGCCAGCAGTGCACTCACGGGGGGGTTCCGGGAGACCCAGTACTTC. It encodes CASSALTGGFRETQYF.

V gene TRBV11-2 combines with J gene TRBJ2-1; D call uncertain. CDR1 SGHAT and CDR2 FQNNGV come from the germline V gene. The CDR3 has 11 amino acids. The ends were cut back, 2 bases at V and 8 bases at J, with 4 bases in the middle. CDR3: CASSLIDEQFF. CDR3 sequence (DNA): TGTGCCAGCAGCTTAATCGATGAGCAGTTCTTC.

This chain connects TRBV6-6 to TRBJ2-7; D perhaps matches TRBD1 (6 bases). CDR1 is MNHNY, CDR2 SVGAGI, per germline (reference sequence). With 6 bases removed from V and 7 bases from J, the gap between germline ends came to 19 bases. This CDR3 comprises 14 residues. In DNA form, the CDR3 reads TGTGCCAGCAGCTCGCAAGGGGGTATCGGGGAGCAGTACTTC. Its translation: CASSSQGGIGEQYF.